The entry below gives a single T cell receptor beta chain sequence along with its context. This receptor's antigen is unknown. No clone much larger than this one lies a single base away; base qualities are absent. The sample is drawn from a study of lymphopenia after photon versus proton radiotherapy (dated by TCRdb to the late 2010s). Describing the broader study: The immunological effects of photon versus proton radiation therapy were compared in patients with gastrointestinal tumors who developed high-grade lymphopenia. The approximately 20 patients in the cohort had gastrointestinal tumors, were treated with either photon or proton therapy, and subsequently developed lymphopenia. The study was designed to characterize how the impact on the immune system differs between the two radiation modalities. On the study overall, not on this receptor specifically: The survival association was assessed only in patients who died, and better survival with proton therapy was presented by the authors as a possibility rather than a demonstrated result. Across the cohort, among patients who died, a greater drop in TCR diversity after the nadir was inversely correlated with overall survival time. Proton-treated patients stayed relatively stable during treatment, while photon-treated patients lost naive T cells and TCR diversity and gained effector/memory populations. After the lymphocyte count nadir, oligoclonal expansion, especially of CD8+ Temra cells, was observed in photon-treated repertoires, and the drop in diversity was driven by this expansion.

Library method: the immunoSEQ multiplex PCR assay. T cell repertoires were profiled with deep sequencing of rearranged TCR beta loci together with multiparametric flow cytometry. Not all clones reach the TCRdb copy of this immuneACCESS table, which keeps in-frame sequences only. Checked studies attribute under half of the gap to unresolved V genes and leave the rest unexplained. The sample table contains around 24,000 clones; only one count was recorded for around 85% of them. Clones ranked in the top ten supply under 6.5% of the sample. V and J lose 5 bases and 4 bases, and a span of 17 bases separates them. For CDR1 and CDR2, the germline V gene lists SGHVS and FQNEAQ. The CDR3 spans 16 residues, from the cysteine through the phenylalanine. CDR3 DNA is the only sequence kept; it has 48 bases, read in frame from the first base.

This receptor chain uses TRBV7-8 and TRBJ2-2; TRBD2 is a possible D gene, resting on 7 matching bases. The source was peripheral blood, collected from a patient treated with photon-based radiotherapy. The sequence derives from a man under 40 with gastric cancer. The encoded CDR3 is CASSPWGGPGTGELFF. Here is the DNA: TGTGCCAGCAGCCCATGGGGGGGCCCAGGCACCGGGGAGCTGTTTTTT.